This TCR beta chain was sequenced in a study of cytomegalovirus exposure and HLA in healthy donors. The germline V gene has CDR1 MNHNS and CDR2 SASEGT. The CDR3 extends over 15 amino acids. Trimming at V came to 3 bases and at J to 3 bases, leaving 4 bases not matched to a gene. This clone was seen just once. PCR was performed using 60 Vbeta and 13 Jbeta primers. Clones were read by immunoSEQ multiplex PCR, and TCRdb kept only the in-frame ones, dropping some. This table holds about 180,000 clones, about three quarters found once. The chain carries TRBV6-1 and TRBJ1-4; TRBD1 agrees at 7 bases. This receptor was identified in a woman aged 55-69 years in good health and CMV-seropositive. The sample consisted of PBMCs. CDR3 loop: CASSDGTASNEKLFF. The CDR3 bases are TGTGCCAGCAGTGACGGGACAGCATCTAATGAAAAACTGTTTTTT.